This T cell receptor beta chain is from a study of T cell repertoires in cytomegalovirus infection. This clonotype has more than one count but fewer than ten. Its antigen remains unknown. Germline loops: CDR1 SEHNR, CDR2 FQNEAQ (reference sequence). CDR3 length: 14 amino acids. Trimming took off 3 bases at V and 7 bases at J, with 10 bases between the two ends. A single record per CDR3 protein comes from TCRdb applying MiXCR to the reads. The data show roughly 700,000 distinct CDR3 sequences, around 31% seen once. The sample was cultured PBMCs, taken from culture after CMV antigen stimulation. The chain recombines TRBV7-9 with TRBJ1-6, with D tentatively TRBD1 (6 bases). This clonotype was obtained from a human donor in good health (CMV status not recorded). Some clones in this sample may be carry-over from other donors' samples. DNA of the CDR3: TGTGCCAGCAGCTTTCGGGACATCAATTCACCCCTCCACTTT. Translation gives CASSFRDINSPLHF.